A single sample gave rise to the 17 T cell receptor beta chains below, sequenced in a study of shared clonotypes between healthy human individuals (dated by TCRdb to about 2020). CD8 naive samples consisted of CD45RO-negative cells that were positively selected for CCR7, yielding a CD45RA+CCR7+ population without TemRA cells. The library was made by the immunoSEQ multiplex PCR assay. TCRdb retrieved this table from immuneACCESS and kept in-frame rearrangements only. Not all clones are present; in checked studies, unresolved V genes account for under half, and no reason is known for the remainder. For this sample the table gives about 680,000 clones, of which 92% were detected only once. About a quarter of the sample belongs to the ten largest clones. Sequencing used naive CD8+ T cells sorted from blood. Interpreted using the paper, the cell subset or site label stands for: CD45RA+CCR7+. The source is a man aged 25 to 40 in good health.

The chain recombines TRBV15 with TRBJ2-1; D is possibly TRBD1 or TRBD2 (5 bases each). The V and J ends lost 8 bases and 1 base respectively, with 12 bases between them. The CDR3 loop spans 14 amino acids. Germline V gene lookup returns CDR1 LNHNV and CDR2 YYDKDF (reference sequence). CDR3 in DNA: TGTGCCACCGCCGGGACGCCATCCTACAATGAGCAGTTCTTC. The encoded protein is CATAGTPSYNEQFF.

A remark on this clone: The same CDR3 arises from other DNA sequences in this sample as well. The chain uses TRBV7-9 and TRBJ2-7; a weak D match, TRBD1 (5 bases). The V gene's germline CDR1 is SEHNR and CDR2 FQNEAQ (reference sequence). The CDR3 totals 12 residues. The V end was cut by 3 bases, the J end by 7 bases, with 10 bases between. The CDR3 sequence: CASSFAGSEQYF. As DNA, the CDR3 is TGTGCCAGCAGCTTTGCAGGGTCTGAGCAGTACTTC.

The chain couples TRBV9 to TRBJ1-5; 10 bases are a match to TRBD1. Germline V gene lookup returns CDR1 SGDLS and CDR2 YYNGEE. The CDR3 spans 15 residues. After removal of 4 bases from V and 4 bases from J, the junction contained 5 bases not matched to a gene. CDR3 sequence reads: CASSLGQGENQPQHF. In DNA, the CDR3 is TGTGCCAGCAGCCTCGGACAGGGGGAAAATCAGCCCCAGCATTTT.

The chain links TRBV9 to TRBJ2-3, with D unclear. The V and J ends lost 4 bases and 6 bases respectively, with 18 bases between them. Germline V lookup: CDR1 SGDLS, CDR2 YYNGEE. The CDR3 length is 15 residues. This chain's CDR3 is CASSFRTQRTDTQYF. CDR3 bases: TGTGCCAGCAGCTTTCGTACACAAAGGACGGATACGCAGTATTTT.

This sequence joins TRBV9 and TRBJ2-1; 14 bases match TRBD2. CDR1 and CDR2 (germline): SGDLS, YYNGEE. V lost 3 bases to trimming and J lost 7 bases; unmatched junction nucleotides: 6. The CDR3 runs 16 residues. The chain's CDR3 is CASSAGTSGRGNEQFF. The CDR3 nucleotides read TGTGCCAGCAGCGCGGGGACTAGCGGGAGAGGGAATGAGCAGTTCTTC. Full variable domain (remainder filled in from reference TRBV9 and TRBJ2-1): DSGVTQTPKHLITATGQRVTLRCSPRSGDLSVYWYQQSLDQGLQFLIQYYNGEERAKGNILERFSAQQFPDLHSELNLSSLELGDSALYFCASSAGTSGRGNEQFFGPGTRLTVL.

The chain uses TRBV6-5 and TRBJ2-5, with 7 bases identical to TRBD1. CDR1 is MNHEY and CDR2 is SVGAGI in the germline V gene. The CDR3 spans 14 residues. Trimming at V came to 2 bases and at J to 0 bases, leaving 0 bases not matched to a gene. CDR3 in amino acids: CASSYDRDQETQYF. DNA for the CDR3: TGTGCCAGCAGTTACGACAGGGACCAAGAGACCCAGTACTTC.

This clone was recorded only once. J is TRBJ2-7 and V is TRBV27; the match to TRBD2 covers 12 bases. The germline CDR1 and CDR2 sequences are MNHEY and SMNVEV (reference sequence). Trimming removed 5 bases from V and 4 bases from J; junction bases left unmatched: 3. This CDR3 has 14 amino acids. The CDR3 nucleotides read TGTGCCAGCAGTAAGACTAGCGGGAGTTACGAGCAGTACTTC. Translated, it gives CASSKTSGSYEQYF.

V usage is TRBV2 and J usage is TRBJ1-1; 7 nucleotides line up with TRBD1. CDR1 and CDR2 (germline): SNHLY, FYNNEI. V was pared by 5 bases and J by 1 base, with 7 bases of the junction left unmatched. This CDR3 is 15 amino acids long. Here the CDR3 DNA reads TGTGCCAGCAGTACGTGGACAGGACCGAACACTGAAGCTTTCTTT. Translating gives CASSTWTGPNTEAFF.

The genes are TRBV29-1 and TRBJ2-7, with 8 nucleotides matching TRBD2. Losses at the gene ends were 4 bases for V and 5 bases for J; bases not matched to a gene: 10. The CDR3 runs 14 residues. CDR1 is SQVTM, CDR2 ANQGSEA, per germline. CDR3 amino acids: CSVGGLEREHEQYF. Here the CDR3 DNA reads TGCAGCGTTGGGGGACTAGAAAGGGAACACGAGCAGTACTTC.

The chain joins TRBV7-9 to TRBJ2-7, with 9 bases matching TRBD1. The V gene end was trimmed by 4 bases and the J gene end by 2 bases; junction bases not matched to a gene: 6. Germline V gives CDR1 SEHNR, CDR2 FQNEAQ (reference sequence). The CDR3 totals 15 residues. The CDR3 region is CASSSSGTGTYEQYF. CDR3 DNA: TGTGCCAGCAGCTCATCCGGGACAGGGACCTACGAGCAGTACTTC.

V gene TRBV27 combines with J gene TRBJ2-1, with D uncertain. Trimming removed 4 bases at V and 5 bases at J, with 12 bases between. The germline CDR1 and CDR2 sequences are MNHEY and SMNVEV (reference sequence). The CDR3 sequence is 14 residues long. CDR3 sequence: CASSSKPRNNEQFF. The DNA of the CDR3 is TGTGCCAGCAGTTCGAAACCTAGAAACAATGAGCAGTTCTTC.

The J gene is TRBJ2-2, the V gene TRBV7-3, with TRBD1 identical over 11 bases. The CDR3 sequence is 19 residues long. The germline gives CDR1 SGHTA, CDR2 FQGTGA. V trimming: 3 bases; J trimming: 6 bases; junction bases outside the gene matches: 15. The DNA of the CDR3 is TGTGCCAGCAGCTTTAACCCTTCGGGGGGACAGGGGGTCCCCGGGGAGCTGTTTTTT. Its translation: CASSFNPSGGQGVPGELFF.

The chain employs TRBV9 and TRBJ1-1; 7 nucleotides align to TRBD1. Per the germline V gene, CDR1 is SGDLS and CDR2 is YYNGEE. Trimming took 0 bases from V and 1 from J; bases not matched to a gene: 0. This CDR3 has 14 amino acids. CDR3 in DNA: TGTGCCAGCAGCGTAGGACAGGGGAACACTGAAGCTTTCTTT. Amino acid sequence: CASSVGQGNTEAFF.

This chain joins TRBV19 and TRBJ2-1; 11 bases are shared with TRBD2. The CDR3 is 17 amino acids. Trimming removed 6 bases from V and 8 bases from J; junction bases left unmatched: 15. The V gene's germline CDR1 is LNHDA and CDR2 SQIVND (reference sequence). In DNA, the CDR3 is TGTGCCAGTAGCTCCCGGACTAGCGGGTTTCTCGATGATGAGCAGTTCTTC. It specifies CASSSRTSGFLDDEQFF.

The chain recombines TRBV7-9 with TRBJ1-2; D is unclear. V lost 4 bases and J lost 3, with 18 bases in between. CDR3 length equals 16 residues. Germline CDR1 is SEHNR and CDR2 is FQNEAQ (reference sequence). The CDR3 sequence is CASSSVVSVLDYGYTF. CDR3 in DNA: TGTGCCAGCAGCTCGGTGGTTTCGGTCTTGGACTATGGCTACACCTTC.

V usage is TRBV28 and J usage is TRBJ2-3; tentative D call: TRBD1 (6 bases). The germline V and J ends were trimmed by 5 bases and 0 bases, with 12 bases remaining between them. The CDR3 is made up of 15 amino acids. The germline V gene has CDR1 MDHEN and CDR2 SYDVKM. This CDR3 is CASSTAGESTDTQYF. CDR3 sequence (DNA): TGTGCCAGCAGTACCGCAGGGGAAAGCACAGATACGCAGTATTTT.

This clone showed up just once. The DNA of the CDR3 is TGTGCCAGCAGCTTAGCGGTTGGACAGTTGGACACTGAAGCTTTCTTT. Amino acid sequence: CASSLAVGQLDTEAFF. The chain links TRBV7-6 to TRBJ1-1; possibly TRBD1 for D (6 bases). Germline CDR1 SGHVS, CDR2 FNYEAQ. Trimming pared 0 bases from V and 3 bases from J, leaving 14 bases between. This CDR3 spans 16 amino acids.